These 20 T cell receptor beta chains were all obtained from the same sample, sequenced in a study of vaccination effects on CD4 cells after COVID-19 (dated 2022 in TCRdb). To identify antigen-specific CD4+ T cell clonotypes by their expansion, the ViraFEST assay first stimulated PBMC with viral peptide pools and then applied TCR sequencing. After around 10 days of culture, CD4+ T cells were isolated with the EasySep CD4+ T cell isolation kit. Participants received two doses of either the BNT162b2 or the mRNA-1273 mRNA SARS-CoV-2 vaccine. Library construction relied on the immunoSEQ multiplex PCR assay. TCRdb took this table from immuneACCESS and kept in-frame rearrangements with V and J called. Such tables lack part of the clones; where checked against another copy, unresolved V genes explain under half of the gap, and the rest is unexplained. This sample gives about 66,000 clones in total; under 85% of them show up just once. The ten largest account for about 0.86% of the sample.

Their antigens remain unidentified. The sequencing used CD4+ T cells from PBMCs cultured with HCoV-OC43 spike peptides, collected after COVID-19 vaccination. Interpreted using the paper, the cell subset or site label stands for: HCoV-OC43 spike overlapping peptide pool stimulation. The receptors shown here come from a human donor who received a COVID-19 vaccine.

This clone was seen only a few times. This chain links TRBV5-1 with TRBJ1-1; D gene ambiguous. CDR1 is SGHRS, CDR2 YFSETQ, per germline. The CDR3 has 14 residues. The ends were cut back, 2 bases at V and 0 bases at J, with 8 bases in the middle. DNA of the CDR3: TGCGCCAGCAGCTTCACCGGGCTGAACACTGAAGCTTTCTTT. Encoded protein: CASSFTGLNTEAFF. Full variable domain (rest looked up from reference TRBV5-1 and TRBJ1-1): KAGVTQTPRYLIKTRGQQVTLSCSPISGHRSVSWYQQTPGQGLQFLFEYFSETQRNKGNFPGRFSGRQFSNSRSEMNVSTLELGDSALYLCASSFTGLNTEAFFGQGTRLTVV.

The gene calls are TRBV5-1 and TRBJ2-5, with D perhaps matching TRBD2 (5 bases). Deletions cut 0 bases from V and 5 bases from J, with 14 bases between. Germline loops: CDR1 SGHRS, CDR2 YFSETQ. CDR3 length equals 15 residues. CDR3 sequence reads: CASSLGSGFGETQYF. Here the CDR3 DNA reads TGCGCCAGCAGCTTGGGGTCGGGGTTTGGGGAGACCCAGTACTTC.

CDR3 coding DNA: TGTGCCAGCAGCGCGGCAGGGGGTCGAAGCACAGATACGCAGTATTTT. Residues: CASSAAGGRSTDTQYF. J is TRBJ2-3 and V is TRBV5-4, with 7 bases that match TRBD1. CDR1 SGHNT and CDR2 YYREEE come from the germline V gene (reference sequence). Trimming at V came to 4 bases and at J to 0 bases, leaving 8 bases not matched to a gene. The CDR3 covers 16 residues.

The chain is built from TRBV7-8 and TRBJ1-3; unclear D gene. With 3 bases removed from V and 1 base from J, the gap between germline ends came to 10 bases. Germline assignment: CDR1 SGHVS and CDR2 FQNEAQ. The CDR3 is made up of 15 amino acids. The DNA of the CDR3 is TGTGCCAGCAGCTTCAGTTGGCAGTCTGGAAACACCATATATTTT. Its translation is CASSFSWQSGNTIYF.

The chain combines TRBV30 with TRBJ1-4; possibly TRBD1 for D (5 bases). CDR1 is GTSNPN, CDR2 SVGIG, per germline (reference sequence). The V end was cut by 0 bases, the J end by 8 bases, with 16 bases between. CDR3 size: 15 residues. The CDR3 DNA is TGTGCCTGGAGTGTAGGGGTCAGGCGGCTGGAAAAACTGTTTTTT. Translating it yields CAWSVGVRRLEKLFF.

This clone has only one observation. CDR3 sequence: CASSPRLGTEQYV. In DNA form, the CDR3 reads TGTGCCAGCTCACCGAGGCTGGGGACCGAGCAGTACGTC. This chain joins TRBV18 and TRBJ2-7; the D call may be TRBD1 or TRBD2 (5 bases each). Germline assignment: CDR1 KGHSH and CDR2 LQKENI. Deletions cut 3 bases from V and 6 bases from J, with 12 bases between. This CDR3 region has 13 residues.

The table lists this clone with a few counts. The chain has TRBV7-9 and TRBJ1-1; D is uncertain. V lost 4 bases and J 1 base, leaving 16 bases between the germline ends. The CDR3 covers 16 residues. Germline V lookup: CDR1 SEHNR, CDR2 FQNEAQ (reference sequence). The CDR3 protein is CASSWIRTVTNTEAFF. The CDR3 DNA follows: TGTGCCAGCAGCTGGATTCGGACGGTGACGAACACTGAAGCTTTCTTT.

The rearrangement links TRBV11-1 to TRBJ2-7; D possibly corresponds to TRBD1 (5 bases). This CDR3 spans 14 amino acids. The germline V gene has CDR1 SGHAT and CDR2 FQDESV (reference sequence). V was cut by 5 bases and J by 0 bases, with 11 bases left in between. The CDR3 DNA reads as TGTGCCAGCAGCCGGAATAGGGGCTCCTACGAGCAGTACGTC. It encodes CASSRNRGSYEQYV.

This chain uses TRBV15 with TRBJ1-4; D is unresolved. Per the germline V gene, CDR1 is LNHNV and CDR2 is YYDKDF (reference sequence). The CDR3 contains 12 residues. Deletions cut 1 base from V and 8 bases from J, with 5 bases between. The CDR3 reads CATSRGGEKLFF. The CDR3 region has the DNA TGTGCCACCAGCAGAGGAGGGGAAAAACTGTTTTTT. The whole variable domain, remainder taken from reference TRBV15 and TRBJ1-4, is DAMVIQNPRYQVTQFGKPVTLSCSQTLNHNVMYWYQQKSSQAPKLLFHYYDKDFNNEADTPDNFQSRRPNTSFCFLDIRSPGLGDTAMYLCATSRGGEKLFFGSGTQLSVL.

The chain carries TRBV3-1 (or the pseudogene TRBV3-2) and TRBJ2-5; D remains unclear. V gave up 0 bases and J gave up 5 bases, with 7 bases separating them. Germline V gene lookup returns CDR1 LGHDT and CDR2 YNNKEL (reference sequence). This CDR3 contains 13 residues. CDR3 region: CASSQDLRETQYF. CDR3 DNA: TGTGCCAGCAGCCAAGATCTCCGTGAGACCCAGTACTTC.

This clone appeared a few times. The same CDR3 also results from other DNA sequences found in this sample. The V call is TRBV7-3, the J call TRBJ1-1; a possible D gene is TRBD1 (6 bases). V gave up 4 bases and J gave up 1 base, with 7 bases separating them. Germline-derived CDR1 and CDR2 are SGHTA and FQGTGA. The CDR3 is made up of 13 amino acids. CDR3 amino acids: CASSSGQNTEAFF. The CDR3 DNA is TGTGCCAGCAGCTCGGGACAGAACACTGAAGCTTTCTTT.

The CDR3: CASSLNSRTASSGNTIYF. DNA for the CDR3: TGTGCCAGCAGCTTAAATTCGAGGACAGCGAGCTCTGGAAACACCATATATTTT. V is TRBV7-3 and J is TRBJ1-3; D is possibly TRBD1 (6 bases). The CDR3 covers 18 residues. V was cut by 1 base and J by 0 bases, with 16 bases left in between. Germline V gene data show CDR1 as SGHTA and CDR2 as FQGTGA.

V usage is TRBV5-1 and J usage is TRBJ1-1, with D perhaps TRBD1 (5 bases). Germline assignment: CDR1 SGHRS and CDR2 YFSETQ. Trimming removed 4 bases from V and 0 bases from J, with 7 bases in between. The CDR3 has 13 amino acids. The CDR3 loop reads CASSEGLNTEAFF. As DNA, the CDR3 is TGCGCCAGCAGCGAGGGGCTGAACACTGAAGCTTTCTTT.

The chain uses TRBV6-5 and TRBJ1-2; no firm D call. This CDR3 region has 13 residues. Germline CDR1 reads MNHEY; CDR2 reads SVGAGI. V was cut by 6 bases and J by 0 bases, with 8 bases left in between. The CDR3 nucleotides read TGTGCCAGCAGCCAGCCCTCTAACTATGGCTACACCTTC. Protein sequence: CASSQPSNYGYTF.

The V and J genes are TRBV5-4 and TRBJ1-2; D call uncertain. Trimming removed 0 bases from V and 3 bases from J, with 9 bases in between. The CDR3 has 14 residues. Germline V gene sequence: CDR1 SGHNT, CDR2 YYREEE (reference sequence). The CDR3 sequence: CASSLASSYYGYTF. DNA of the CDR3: TGTGCCAGCAGCTTGGCCTCATCTTACTATGGCTACACCTTC.

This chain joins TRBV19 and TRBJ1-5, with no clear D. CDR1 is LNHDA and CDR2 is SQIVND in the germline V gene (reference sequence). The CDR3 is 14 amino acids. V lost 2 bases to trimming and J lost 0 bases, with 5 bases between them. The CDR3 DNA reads TGTGCCAGTAGTATAATGGATAGCAATCAGCCCCAGCATTTT. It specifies CASSIMDSNQPQHF. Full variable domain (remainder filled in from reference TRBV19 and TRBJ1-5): DGGITQSPKYLFRKEGQNVTLSCEQNLNHDAMYWYRQDPGQGLRLIYYSQIVNDFQKGDIAEGYSVSREKKESFPLTVTSAQKNPTAFYLCASSIMDSNQPQHFGDGTRLSIL.

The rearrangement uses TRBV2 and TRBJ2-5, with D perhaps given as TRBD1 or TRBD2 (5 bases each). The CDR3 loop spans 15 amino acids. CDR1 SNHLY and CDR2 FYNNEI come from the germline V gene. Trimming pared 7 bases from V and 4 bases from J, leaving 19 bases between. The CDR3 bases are TGTGCCAGCACTTTATGGGTCTCAGGGAGAGAGACCCAGTACTTC. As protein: CASTLWVSGRETQYF.

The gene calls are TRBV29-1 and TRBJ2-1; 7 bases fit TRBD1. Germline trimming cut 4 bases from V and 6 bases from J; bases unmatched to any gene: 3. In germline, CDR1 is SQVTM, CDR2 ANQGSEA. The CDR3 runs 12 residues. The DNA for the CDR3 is TGCAGCGTTGCCCAGGGGGTCAATGAGCAGTTCTTC. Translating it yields CSVAQGVNEQFF.

For the CDR3, the DNA is TGCGCCAGCAGCTTACAGGGGGGTGAAAAACTGTTTTTT. Translated, it gives CASSLQGGEKLFF. The chain couples TRBV5-1 to TRBJ1-4; 8 bases are a match to TRBD1. The CDR3 runs to 13 residues. The germline CDR1 and CDR2 sequences are SGHRS and YFSETQ. Trimming took 2 bases from V and 7 from J; bases not matched to a gene: 1.

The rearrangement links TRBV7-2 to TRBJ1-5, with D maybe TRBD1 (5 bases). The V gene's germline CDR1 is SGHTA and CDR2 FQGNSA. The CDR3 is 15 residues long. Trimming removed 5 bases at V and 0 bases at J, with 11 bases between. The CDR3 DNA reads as TGTGCCAGCAGCCTGGACACCCTTAGCAATCAGCCCCAGCATTTT. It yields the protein CASSLDTLSNQPQHF. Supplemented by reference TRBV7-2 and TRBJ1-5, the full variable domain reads GAGVSQSPSNKVTEKGKDVELRCDPISGHTALYWYRQSLGQGLEFLIYFQGNSAPDKSGLPSDRFSAERTGGSVSTLTIQRTQQEDSAVYLCASSLDTLSNQPQHFGDGTRLSIL.